This T cell receptor (beta chain) stems from a study of tumor-infiltrating lymphocytes in primary liver carcinoma. Unsorted bulk tissue (roughly 19-31 mg) underwent RNA and DNA co-extraction. On this clonotype itself: At one end, the junction sequence differs from germline, possibly due to a read error.

CDR1 and CDR2 from the germline V gene are SGHAT and FQNNGV. CDR3 length: 18 residues. TCR beta cDNA was reverse-transcribed from roughly 0.45 ug of total RNA. The reaction used a constant-region primer and ProtoScript II reverse transcriptase. The TCR beta library was amplified through three nested multiplex PCR rounds in a modified ARM-PCR procedure. The first two PCR rounds used TRBV1-TRBV30 primers with a Cbeta primer, nine to ten cycles each. One entry per CDR3 protein, called by TCRdb with MiXCR from the multiplex PCR reads. In the table there are tens of thousands of distinct CDR3 sequences, about 80% of which are singletons.

The TCR comes from a man aged 35 to 55 with primary liver carcinoma and hepatitis B virus infection. The chain is built from TRBV11-2 and TRBJ2-1; the match to TRBD2 covers 10 bases. Sequencing used liver tumor tissue from sampling region 3. This sample's subset: tumor region T3, left-lateral pole. The CDR3 DNA reads as TGTGTCAGCAGCTTTGATCAGTGGACTAGCGGCTCCTATAATGATCAGTTCTTC. Its protein product is CVSSFDQWTSGSYNDQFF.